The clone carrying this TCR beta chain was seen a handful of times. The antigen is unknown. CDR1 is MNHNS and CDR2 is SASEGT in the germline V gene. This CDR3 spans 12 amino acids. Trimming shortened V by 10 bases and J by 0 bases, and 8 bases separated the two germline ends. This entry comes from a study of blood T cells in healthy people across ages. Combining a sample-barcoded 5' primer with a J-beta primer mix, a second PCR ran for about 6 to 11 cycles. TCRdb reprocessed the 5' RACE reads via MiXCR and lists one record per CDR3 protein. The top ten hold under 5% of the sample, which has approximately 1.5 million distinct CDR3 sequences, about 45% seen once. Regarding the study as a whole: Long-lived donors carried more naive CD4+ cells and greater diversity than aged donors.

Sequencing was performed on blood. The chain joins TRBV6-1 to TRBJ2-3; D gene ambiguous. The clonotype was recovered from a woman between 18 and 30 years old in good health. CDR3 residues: CATDPSTDTQYF. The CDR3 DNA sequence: TGTGCCACGGACCCGAGCACAGATACGCAGTATTTT.